This T cell receptor (beta chain) was found in a study of T cell responses to AZD1222 COVID-19 vaccine. Study context: Some second doses came at about 4 weeks and others at about 12 weeks; these were pooled. Study-wide points: Reports say nearly half of spike-specific TCRs go after unmutated variant regions. Sampled repertoires all dated from after the peak T cell response. Spike was spanned by vaccine-associated CD4 TCRs, with dominance at 160-218 and 743-854.

Points on this clone: The antigen is undetermined. Other DNA sequences in the sample encode the same CDR3.

The J segment lost 2 bases and the V segment lost 4 bases, leaving 1 base of the junction unmatched. The CDR3 contains 13 residues. Per germline, CDR1 MDHEN and CDR2 SYDVKM. The data were produced by immunoSEQ multiplex PCR, yet TCRdb's version contains in-frame clones alone and is incomplete. Found here are 150,000 to 200,000 clones, about 90% of them singletons; the top ten hold about 0.53%. The receptor comes from an adult in good health. V and J are TRBV28 and TRBJ2-7; 8 bases match TRBD2. The sample was peripheral blood, taken on day 0 of AZD1222 vaccination. The CDR3 DNA reads TGTGCCAGCAGTTCGGGGGGGCCCTACGAGCAGTACTTC. It yields the protein CASSSGGPYEQYF.